This TCR beta chain was documented in a study of blood T cell repertoires in COVID-19. Study overall: COVID-19 samples collected from the United States, Italy and Spain covered acute and convalescent phases. T cells, B-cell-depleted T cells, or PBMCs provided the cDNA or gDNA that served as material.

This CDR3 region has 17 residues. Trimming took 5 bases from V and 2 from J, leaving 20 bases between them. CDR1 SGHNT and CDR2 YENEEA come from the germline V gene. Per the study methods: Scientists estimated how many nucleated cells there were by amplifying reference gene primers. Assay used: immunoSEQ multiplex PCR; TCRdb lists only in-frame clones, some missing. V, J and clone size were drawn from that table, and D and trimming were deduced from the DNA. The sample gives 90,000 to 120,000 clones, more than 80% of which show up once; under 30% is in the top ten. The J gene is TRBJ2-3, the V gene TRBV11-3; a possible D gene is TRBD1 (6 bases). The TCR originated in a man aged 60-69 years with acute or convalescent COVID-19. Input material: peripheral blood. The CDR3 loop is CASSPWTEGLHTDTQYF. The DNA for the CDR3 is TGTGCCAGCAGCCCCTGGACAGAGGGCCTTCACACAGATACGCAGTATTTT. Variable domain in full (rest from reference TRBV11-3 and TRBJ2-3): EAGVVQSPRYKIIEKKQPVAFWCNPISGHNTLYWYLQNLGQGPELLIRYENEEAVDDSQLPKDRFSAERLKGVDSTLKIQPAELGDSAVYLCASSPWTEGLHTDTQYFGPGTRLTVL.